Each of the 8 T cell receptor beta chains below was sequenced from the same sample in a study of blood T cell repertoires in COVID-19. Produced via immunoSEQ multiplex PCR; TCRdb's table is partial and in-frame only. The table records 120,000 to 150,000 clones, more than 65% of them present only once. What was sequenced was peripheral blood. These receptors originate from a man older than 75 with acute or convalescent COVID-19.

This clone appeared once. This sequence joins TRBV20-1 and TRBJ2-1; D is perhaps TRBD2 (6 bases). Trimming took off 3 bases at V and 0 bases at J, with 15 bases between the two ends. This CDR3 has 16 residues. Germline CDR1 reads DFQATT; CDR2 reads SNEGSKA (reference sequence). CDR3 amino acids: CSASTSGPSSYNEQFF. Here the CDR3 DNA reads TGCAGTGCTAGTACCAGCGGGCCCAGCTCCTACAATGAGCAGTTCTTC.

The V and J genes are TRBV4-2 and TRBJ1-5, with 7 bases matching TRBD1. Germline CDR1 is LGHNA and CDR2 is YNFKEQ. V lost 0 bases and J lost 5; bases outside the gene matches: 10. The CDR3 is made up of 17 amino acids. This CDR3 is CASSQDPLTGTYQPQHF. CDR3 nucleotide sequence: TGTGCCAGCAGCCAAGATCCTCTGACAGGGACGTATCAGCCCCAGCATTTT.

This clone was counted once. The chain links TRBV7-7 to TRBJ2-2; TRBD1 matches 8 bases. J lost 8 bases, V lost 3 bases, and 8 bases had no gene match. The CDR3 runs to 15 residues. CDR1 is SSHAT, CDR2 FNYEAQ, per germline (reference sequence). This CDR3 reads CASSFQTGETGELFF. The DNA for the CDR3 is TGTGCCAGCAGCTTCCAGACAGGGGAAACGGGGGAGCTGTTTTTT.

Here the CDR3 reads CAWGTGSPLHF. The CDR3 bases are TGTGCCTGGGGGACGGGATCACCCCTCCACTTT. V is TRBV30 and J is TRBJ1-6; D might be TRBD1 (5 bases). The germline V and J ends were trimmed by 5 bases and 10 bases, with 9 bases remaining between them. The CDR3 length is 11 residues. In germline, CDR1 is GTSNPN, CDR2 SVGIG (reference sequence).

This clone has more than one count but fewer than ten. The rearrangement joins TRBV2 to TRBJ1-6; D uncertain. With 8 bases removed from V and 5 bases from J, the gap between germline ends came to 13 bases. The germline gives CDR1 SNHLY, CDR2 FYNNEI. The CDR3 spans 14 residues. In nucleotides, the CDR3 is TGTGCCAGCGAGAAAGTTGAGGATAATTCACCCCTCCACTTT. This gives the protein CASEKVEDNSPLHF.

The chain has TRBV7-3 and TRBJ2-5; D possibly corresponds to TRBD2 (7 bases). V shed 3 bases and J shed 5 bases, with 13 bases lying between them. The CDR3 loop spans 14 amino acids. Germline V lookup: CDR1 SGHTA, CDR2 FQGTGA. The CDR3 is CASSFIGGAETQYF. CDR3 nucleotide sequence: TGTGCCAGCAGCTTCATAGGGGGGGCTGAGACCCAGTACTTC.

The chain links TRBV7-2 to TRBJ2-5, with 9 nucleotides matching TRBD2. The germline gives CDR1 SGHTA, CDR2 FQGNSA. The CDR3 is made up of 15 amino acids. The V segment lost 1 base and the J segment 5 bases; nucleotides outside the gene matches: 5. This CDR3 reads CASSLGGGGRETQYF. The CDR3 DNA reads TGTGCCAGCAGCTTAGGCGGGGGGGGCAGGGAGACCCAGTACTTC.

V gene TRBV19 combines with J gene TRBJ2-1; possibly TRBD2 for D (6 bases). V was clipped by 8 bases and J by 7 bases, with 15 bases between them. There are 13 residues in the CDR3. Germline V gives CDR1 LNHDA, CDR2 SQIVND (reference sequence). The CDR3 DNA is TGTGCCAGTCAAGCGACTAGTCGAAATGAGCAGTTCTTC. As protein: CASQATSRNEQFF.